The clone carrying this T cell receptor (beta chain) was seen once. These data belong to a study of blood T cell repertoires in COVID-19. The overall study: From the United States, Italy and Spain came samples of acute and convalescent COVID-19. PBMCs, B-cell-depleted T cells, or T cells provided the cDNA or gDNA that made up the material.

Study processing details: Nucleated cell number was recorded as an estimate derived from reference gene primer amplification. TCRdb's table, derived via immunoSEQ multiplex PCR, lists solely in-frame clones and lacks some. V and J calls plus clone size are reproduced from that table; the DNA served to infer D and trimming. Among around 55,000 clones, 88% were seen once, and the ten largest hold approximately 8%. V lost 4 bases to trimming and J lost 5 bases; unmatched junction nucleotides: 5. The CDR3 covers 13 residues. From germline, CDR1 is SQVTM and CDR2 ANQGSEA. The sequenced sample consisted of peripheral blood. V usage is TRBV29-1 and J usage is TRBJ1-5, with 7 bases fitting TRBD1. The sequence was collected from a man in his sixties with active COVID-19. In DNA, the CDR3 is TGCAGCGTTGGGGGGGACAGTTATCAGCCCCAGCATTTT. Translation gives CSVGGDSYQPQHF.